This is a list of T cell receptor beta chains from one sample in a study of cytomegalovirus exposure and HLA in healthy donors. Profiling relied on immunoSEQ multiplex PCR, and the TCRdb table lists in-frame clones only, not all of them. The table lists 150,000 or so clones, roughly 89% of them singletons. The sample was PBMCs. The receptors were gathered from a woman between 18 and 29 years old in good health and CMV-seropositive. CDR3s include the opening cysteine and the closing phenylalanine or tryptophan. A D gene is named only where the DNA matches it firmly. Some rows have no size entry. The others give once, few or many, or a class for an expanded clone.

V	size	D	J	DNA	CDR3
TRBV30	NA	TRBD1	TRBJ2-6	TGTGCCTGGAGTGTTTCGGGACAGCCGACTTTC	CAWSVSGQPTF
TRBV4-2	NA	TRBD1	TRBJ2-5	TGTGCCAGCAGCCAAGATGATGGGACAGCGATGGGGACCCAGTACTTC	CASSQDDGTAMGTQYF
TRBV2	NA	TRBD1	TRBJ1-2	TGTGCCGCCGACCGAACGACAGGGGGCTATGGCTACACCTTC	CAADRTTGGYGYTF
TRBV6-1	NA	TRBD1	TRBJ1-1	TGTGCCAGCAGTGAATCCAGGGGGCGAGGAGCTTTCTTT	CASSESRGRGAFF
TRBV5-1	NA	NA	TRBJ2-5	TGCGCCAGCAGCTCTCGTCCGGGGGGCGAGACCCAGTACTTC	CASSSRPGGETQYF
TRBV6-1	NA	TRBD1	TRBJ2-7	TGTGCCACAGGGGGACAATATTGGAACTACGAGCAGTACTTC	CATGGQYWNYEQYF
TRBV19	NA	NA	TRBJ1-6	TGTGCCAGTAGTATCGGTAGGGGCGACTCCTATAATTCACCCCTCCACTTT	CASSIGRGDSYNSPLHF
TRBV4-2	NA	NA	TRBJ1-5	TGTGCCAGCAGCCCTTGGGGAACGGGGACACGCCCTCACAATCAGCCCCAGCATTTT	CASSPWGTGTRPHNQPQHF
TRBV28	NA	NA	TRBJ1-2	TGTGCCAGCAGTTTTGGGCAGAATAACTATGGCTACACCTTC	CASSFGQNNYGYTF
TRBV6-5	NA	NA	TRBJ2-7	TGTGCCAGCAGTTACTCGCTACAGATAAGTCGGTACGAGCAGTACTTC	CASSYSLQISRYEQYF
TRBV4-2	NA	TRBD2	TRBJ2-7	TGTGCCAGCAGCCTAAGCGGGGAAAGCTCCTACGAGCAGTACTTC	CASSLSGESSYEQYF
TRBV11-2	NA	TRBD1	TRBJ1-2	TGTGCCAGCAGCCCCTTAGGGACAGGGGGTTTTCCCACCTATGGCTACACCTTC	CASSPLGTGGFPTYGYTF
TRBV13	NA	TRBD2	TRBJ2-1	TGTGCCAGCAGCTTAGGTCGAGGGACTAGCGGCTACAATGAGCAGTTCTTC	CASSLGRGTSGYNEQFF
TRBV7-8	NA	TRBD1	TRBJ1-2	TGTGCCAGCAGCTTAGGGGACAGGGGGCAGGCTGGCTACACCTTC	CASSLGDRGQAGYTF
TRBV6-1	NA	TRBD1	TRBJ1-1	TGTGCCAGCACCACAGGGGAAAACACTGAAGCTTTCTTT	CASTTGENTEAFF
TRBV6-5	NA	TRBD1	TRBJ1-3	TGTGCCAGCAGTTACGGGACAGGGGGAGGAAACACCATATATTTT	CASSYGTGGGNTIYF
TRBV9	once	TRBD1	TRBJ2-5	TGTGCCAGCAGCGTATCCCTTGACAGGACAGGGGAGACCCAGTACTTC	CASSVSLDRTGETQYF
TRBV5-4	NA	TRBD2	TRBJ2-1	TGTGCCAAATCAGCGGGGACCTCCTCCTACAATGAGCAGTTCTTC	CAKSAGTSSYNEQFF
TRBV27	NA	NA	TRBJ1-5	TGTGCCAGCAGTTTAGAAGCATCTAATCAGCCCCAGCATTTT	CASSLEASNQPQHF
TRBV23-1	NA	TRBD1	TRBJ1-1	TGCGCCAGCAGTCAATTCGTCTGGACAGGGGGCTTAGAGACTGAAGCTTTCTTT	CASSQFVWTGGLETEAFF
TRBV5-6	NA	TRBD2	TRBJ2-3	TGTGCCAGCAGCCCCGGGACTAGCACAACAGATACGCAGTATTTT	CASSPGTSTTDTQYF
TRBV6-1	NA	TRBD2	TRBJ2-3	TGTGCCAGCAGCGAATCTAGCGGGGGGGCAGATACGCAGTATTTT	CASSESSGGADTQYF
TRBV27	NA	NA	TRBJ2-1	NA	CASSSSIRLAGDEQFF
TRBV7-2	NA	TRBD1	TRBJ1-5	TGTGCCAGCAGCTTGAAGACAGGGACTCAGCCCCAGCATTTT	CASSLKTGTQPQHF
TRBV7-8	NA	TRBD1	TRBJ2-1	TGTGCCAGCAGCTTAGCTGGGACAGGGACCTACAATGAGCAGTTCTTC	CASSLAGTGTYNEQFF
TRBV19	NA	TRBD1	TRBJ2-1	TGTGCCAGTACCGACGGGACAGCATACAATGAGCAGTTCTTC	CASTDGTAYNEQFF
TRBV6-1	NA	NA	TRBJ2-6	TGTGCCAGCAGTGCCGTACATTCTGGGGCCAACGTCCTGACTTTC	CASSAVHSGANVLTF
TRBV18	NA	NA	TRBJ1-1	TGTGCCAGCTCACCGCAGAGCGGGGACACTGAAGCTTTCTTT	CASSPQSGDTEAFF
TRBV19	NA	TRBD1	TRBJ1-1	TGTGCCAGTAGTATAACAGGACAGGATGAAGCTTTCTTT	CASSITGQDEAFF
TRBV5-4	NA	NA	TRBJ1-1	TGTGCCAGCACGTTCCCAGGGGACACTGAAGCTTTCTTT	CASTFPGDTEAFF
TRBV19	NA	TRBD1	TRBJ1-6	TGTGCCAGTAGTATTGGGACAGGGGGATATAATTCACCCCTCCACTTT	CASSIGTGGYNSPLHF
TRBV11-2	NA	NA	TRBJ2-5	TGTGCCAGCAGCTTAGGGGGCCATGACGGGTCCCAGTACTTC	CASSLGGHDGSQYF
TRBV28	NA	NA	TRBJ1-2	TGTGCCAGCAACCTAGGCCAACTCGGGGGCTACACCTTC	CASNLGQLGGYTF
TRBV18	NA	TRBD2	TRBJ2-7	TGTGCCAGCTCCCCTAGTTGGGGGGGATACGAGCAGTACTTC	CASSPSWGGYEQYF
TRBV18	NA	NA	TRBJ1-3	TGTGCCAGCTCACCAGTCCTCGACAGGTCTGGAAACACCATATATTTT	CASSPVLDRSGNTIYF
TRBV28	NA	NA	TRBJ1-1	TGTGCCAGCAGTGAAGGGGGACGAGCTGAAGCTTTCTTT	CASSEGGRAEAFF
TRBV7-2	NA	TRBD2	TRBJ2-7	TGTGCCAGCAGCTCCTCGGGACTAGCGGGGGGGCAGGGCGAGCAGTACTTC	CASSSSGLAGGQGEQYF
TRBV2	NA	TRBD2	TRBJ2-7	TGTGCCAGCAGTGAGCGGGGGGGGATATACGAGCAGTACTTC	CASSERGGIYEQYF
TRBV7-8	NA	TRBD1	TRBJ1-2	TGTGCCAGCAGCTCTCAACGACAGGGAACCTATGGCTACACCTTC	CASSSQRQGTYGYTF
TRBV7-9	NA	NA	TRBJ2-7	TGTGCCAGCAGCCCAACGAGAGGTCCAGATTCCTACGAGCAGTACTTC	CASSPTRGPDSYEQYF
TRBV25-1	NA	TRBD2	TRBJ2-1	TGTGCCAGCAGTGTCCTAGCGGGGGGGCAAAATGAGCAGTTCTTC	CASSVLAGGQNEQFF
TRBV5-4	NA	NA	TRBJ2-3	TGTGCCAGCAGCCCTCAACTGGGGAGGAGCACAGATACGCAGTATTTT	CASSPQLGRSTDTQYF